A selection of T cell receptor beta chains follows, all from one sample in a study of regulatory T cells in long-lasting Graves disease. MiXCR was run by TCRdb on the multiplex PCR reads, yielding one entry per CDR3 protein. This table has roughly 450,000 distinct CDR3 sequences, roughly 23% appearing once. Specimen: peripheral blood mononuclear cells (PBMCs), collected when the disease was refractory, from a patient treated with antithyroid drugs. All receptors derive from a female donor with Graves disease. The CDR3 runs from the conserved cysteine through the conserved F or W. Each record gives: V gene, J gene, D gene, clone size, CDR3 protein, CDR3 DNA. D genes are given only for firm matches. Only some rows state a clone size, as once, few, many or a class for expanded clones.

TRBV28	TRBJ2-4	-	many	CASSQRPLAKNIQYF	TGTGCCAGCAGTCAGAGACCCTTAGCCAAAAACATTCAGTACTTC
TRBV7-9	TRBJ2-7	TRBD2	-	CASSNWGGRGGYEQYF	TGTGCCAGCAGCAACTGGGGAGGGAGAGGCGGCTACGAGCAGTACTTC
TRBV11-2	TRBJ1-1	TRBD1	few	CASSHGGAGGEGEAFF	TGTGCCAGCAGCCACGGGGGTGCAGGGGGTGAGGGGGAAGCTTTCTTT
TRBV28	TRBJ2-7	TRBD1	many	CASLTLKQGALLRHKQYF	TGTGCCAGCCTGACTCTGAAACAGGGGGCTCTTCTTAGGCACAAGCAGTACTTC
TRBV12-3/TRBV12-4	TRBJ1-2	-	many	CASSLPGGGQDF	TGTGCCAGCAGTTTACCCGGTGGAGGGCAGGACTTC
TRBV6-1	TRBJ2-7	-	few	CASRSGGYSYEQYF	TGTGCCAGCAGATCAGGAGGGTACTCCTACGAGCAGTACTTC
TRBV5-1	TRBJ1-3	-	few	CASSSGDERNTIYF	TGCGCCAGCAGCTCCGGGGATGAGAGAAACACCATATATTTT
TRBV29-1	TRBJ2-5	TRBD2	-	CSGQERGETQYF	TGCAGCGGGCAGGAGCGGGGAGAGACCCAGTACTTC
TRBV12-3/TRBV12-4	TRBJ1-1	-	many	CASSFGDAEAFF	TGTGCCAGCAGTTTTGGGGATGCAGAAGCTTTCTTT
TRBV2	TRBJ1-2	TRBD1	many	CASTGQGNGYTF	TGTGCCAGCACCGGACAGGGAAATGGCTACACCTTC
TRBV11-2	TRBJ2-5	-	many	CASNGWRAWGETQYF	TGTGCCAGCAACGGATGGCGGGCTTGGGGTGAGACCCAGTACTTC
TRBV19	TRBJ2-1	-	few	CASTLKGGSYNEQFF	TGTGCCAGTACCCTAAAGGGGGGTTCCTACAATGAGCAGTTCTTC
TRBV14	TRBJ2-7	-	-	CASSQGLRYEQYF	TGTGCCAGCAGCCAAGGACTGCGCTACGAGCAGTACTTC
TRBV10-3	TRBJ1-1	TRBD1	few	CAISQSPGQGAFF	TGTGCCATCAGTCAAAGCCCCGGACAGGGCGCTTTCTTT
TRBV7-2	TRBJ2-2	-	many	CASSFRQGGTGELFF	TGTGCCAGCAGCTTTCGTCAGGGAGGCACCGGGGAGCTGTTTTTT
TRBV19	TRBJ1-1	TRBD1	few	CASSMVRGHTEAFF	TGTGCCAGTAGTATGGTCAGGGGGCACACTGAAGCTTTCTTT
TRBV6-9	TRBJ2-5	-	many	CASSYPGAQETQYF	TGTGCCAGCAGTTATCCCGGAGCTCAAGAGACCCAGTACTTC
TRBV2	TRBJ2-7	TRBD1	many	CASKKTGQSYEQYF	TGTGCCAGCAAAAAGACAGGGCAGAGTTACGAGCAGTACTTC
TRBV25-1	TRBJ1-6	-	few	CASILGGGDSPLHF	TGTGCCAGCATATTGGGAGGAGGGGATTCACCCCTCCACTTT
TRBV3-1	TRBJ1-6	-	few	CASSPERGRVGSPLHF	TGTGCCAGCAGCCCCGAACGGGGTAGGGTAGGATCACCCCTCCACTTT
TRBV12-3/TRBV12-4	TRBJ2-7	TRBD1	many	CASSFRDRTYEQYF	TGTGCCAGCAGTTTCCGGGACAGAACCTACGAGCAGTACTTC
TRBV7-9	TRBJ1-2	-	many	CASSLVGPGAVTYGYTF	TGTGCCAGCAGCTTAGTTGGTCCAGGAGCAGTTACTTATGGCTACACCTTC
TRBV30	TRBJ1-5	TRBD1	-	CAWSSDREQPQHF	TGTGCCTGGAGTTCCGACAGGGAACAGCCCCAGCATTTT
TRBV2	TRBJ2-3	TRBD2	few	CASSEALAGGPDTQYF	TGTGCCAGCAGTGAAGCGCTAGCGGGAGGGCCAGATACGCAGTATTTT